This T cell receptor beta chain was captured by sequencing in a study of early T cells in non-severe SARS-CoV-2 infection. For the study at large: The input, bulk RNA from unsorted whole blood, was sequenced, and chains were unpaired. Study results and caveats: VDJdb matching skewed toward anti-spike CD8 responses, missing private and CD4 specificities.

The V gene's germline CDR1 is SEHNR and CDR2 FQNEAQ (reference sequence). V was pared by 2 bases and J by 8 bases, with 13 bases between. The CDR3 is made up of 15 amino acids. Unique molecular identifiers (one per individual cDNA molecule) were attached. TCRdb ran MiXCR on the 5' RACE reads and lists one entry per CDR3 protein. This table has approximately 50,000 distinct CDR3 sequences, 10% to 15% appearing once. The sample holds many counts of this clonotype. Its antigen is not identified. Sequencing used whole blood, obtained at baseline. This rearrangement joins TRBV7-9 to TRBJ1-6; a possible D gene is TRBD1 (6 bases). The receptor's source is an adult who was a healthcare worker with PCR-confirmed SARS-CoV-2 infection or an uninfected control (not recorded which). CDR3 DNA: TGTGCCAGCAGCTTAACCTTCGAGGGGGATTCACCCCTCCACTTT. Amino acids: CASSLTFEGDSPLHF.